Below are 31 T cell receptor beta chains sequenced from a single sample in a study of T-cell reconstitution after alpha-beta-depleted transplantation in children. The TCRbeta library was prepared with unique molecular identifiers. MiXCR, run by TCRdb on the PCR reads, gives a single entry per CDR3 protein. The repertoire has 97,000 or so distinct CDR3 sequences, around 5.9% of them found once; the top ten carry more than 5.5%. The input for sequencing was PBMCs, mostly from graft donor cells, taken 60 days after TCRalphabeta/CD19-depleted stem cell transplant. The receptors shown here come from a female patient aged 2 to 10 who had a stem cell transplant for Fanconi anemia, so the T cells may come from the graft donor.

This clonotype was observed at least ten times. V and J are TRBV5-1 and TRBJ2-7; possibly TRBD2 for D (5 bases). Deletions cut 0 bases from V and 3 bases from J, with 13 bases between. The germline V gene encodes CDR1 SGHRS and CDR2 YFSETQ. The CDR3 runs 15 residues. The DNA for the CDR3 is TGCGCCAGCAGCTTGGCCGGGATGGGCGGCTACGAGCAGTACTTC. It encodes CASSLAGMGGYEQYF.

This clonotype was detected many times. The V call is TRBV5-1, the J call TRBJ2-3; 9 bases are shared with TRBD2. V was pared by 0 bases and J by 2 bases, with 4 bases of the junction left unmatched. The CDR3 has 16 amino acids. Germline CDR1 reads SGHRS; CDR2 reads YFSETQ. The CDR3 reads CASSLGPSGTTDTQYF. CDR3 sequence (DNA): TGCGCCAGCAGCTTGGGTCCTAGCGGGACCACAGATACGCAGTATTTT.

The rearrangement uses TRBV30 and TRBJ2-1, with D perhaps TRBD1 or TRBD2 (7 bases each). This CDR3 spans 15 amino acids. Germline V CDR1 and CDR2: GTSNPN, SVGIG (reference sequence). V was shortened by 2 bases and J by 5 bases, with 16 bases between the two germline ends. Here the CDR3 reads CAWSQGGGRHNEQFF. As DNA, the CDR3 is TGTGCCTGGAGTCAGGGGGGGGGCAGGCACAATGAGCAGTTCTTC.

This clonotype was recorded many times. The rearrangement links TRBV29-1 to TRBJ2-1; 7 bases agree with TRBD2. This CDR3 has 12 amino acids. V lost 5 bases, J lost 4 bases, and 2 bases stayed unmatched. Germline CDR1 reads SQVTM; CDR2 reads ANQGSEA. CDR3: CSVWEGYNEQFF. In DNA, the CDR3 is TGCAGCGTTTGGGAGGGATACAATGAGCAGTTCTTC.

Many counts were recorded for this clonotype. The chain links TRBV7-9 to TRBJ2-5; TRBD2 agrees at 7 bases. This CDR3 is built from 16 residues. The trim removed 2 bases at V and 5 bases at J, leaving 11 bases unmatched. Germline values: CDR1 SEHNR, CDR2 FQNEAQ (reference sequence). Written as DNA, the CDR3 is TGTGCCAGCAGCTTAAAGGGAGGGCCACCCTTGGAGACCCAGTACTTC. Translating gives CASSLKGGPPLETQYF.

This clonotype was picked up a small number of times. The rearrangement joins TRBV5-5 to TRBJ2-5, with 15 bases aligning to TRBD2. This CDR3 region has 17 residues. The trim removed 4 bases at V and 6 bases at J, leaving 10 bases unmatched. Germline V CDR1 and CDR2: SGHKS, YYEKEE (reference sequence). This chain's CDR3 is CASSPGLAGGPAKTQYF. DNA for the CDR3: TGTGCCAGCAGCCCAGGACTAGCGGGAGGGCCAGCAAAGACCCAGTACTTC.

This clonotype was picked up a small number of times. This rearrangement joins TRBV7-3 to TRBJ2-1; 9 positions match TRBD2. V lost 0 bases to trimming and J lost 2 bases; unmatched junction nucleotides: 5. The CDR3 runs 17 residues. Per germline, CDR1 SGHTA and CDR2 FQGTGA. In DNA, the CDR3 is TGTGCCAGCAGCTTAACCCCAGGACTAGCGACCTACAATGAGCAGTTCTTC. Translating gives CASSLTPGLATYNEQFF.

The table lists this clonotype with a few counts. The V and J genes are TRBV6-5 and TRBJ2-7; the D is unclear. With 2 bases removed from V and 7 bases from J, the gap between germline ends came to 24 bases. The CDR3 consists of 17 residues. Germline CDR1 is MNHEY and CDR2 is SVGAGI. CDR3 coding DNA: TGTGCCAGCAGTTACGCCACCGTAAAGGACGTCTTACGAGAGCAGTACTTC. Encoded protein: CASSYATVKDVLREQYF.

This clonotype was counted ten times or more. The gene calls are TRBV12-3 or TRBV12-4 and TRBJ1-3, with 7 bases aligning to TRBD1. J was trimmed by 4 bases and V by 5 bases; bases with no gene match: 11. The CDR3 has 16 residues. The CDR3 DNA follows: TGTGCCAGCAGTCCTACCGGGACAGTCTCCGGAAACACCATATATTTT. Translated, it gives CASSPTGTVSGNTIYF.

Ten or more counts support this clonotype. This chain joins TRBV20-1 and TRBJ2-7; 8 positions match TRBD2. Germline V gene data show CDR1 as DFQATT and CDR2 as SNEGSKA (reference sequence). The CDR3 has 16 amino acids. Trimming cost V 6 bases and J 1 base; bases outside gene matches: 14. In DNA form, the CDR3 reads TGCAGTGCGGGAGCGGGGGATGGTCTTTATTCCTACGAGCAGTACTTC. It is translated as CSAGAGDGLYSYEQYF.

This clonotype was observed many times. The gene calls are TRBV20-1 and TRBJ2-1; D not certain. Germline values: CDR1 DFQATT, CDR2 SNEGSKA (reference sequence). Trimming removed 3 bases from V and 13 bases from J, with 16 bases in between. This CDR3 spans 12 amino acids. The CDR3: CSARLGPRVQFF. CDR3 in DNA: TGCAGTGCTAGGCTAGGCCCCAGAGTTCAGTTCTTC.

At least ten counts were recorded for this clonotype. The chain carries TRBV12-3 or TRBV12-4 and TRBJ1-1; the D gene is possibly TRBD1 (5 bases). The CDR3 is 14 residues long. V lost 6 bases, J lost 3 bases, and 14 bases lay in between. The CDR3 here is CASSPDSGYTEAFF. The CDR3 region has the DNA TGTGCCAGCAGCCCCGACAGCGGGTACACTGAAGCTTTCTTT.

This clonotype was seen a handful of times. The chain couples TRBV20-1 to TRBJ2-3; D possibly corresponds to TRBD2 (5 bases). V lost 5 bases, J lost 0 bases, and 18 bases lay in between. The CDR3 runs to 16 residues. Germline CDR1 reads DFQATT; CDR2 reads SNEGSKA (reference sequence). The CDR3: CSAEPRVSSSTDTQYF. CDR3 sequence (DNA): TGCAGTGCTGAGCCGCGGGTAAGCTCTAGCACAGATACGCAGTATTTT.

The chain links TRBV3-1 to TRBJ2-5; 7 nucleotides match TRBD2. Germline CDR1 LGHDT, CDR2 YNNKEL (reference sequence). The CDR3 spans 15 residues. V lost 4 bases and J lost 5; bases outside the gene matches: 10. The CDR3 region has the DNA TGTGCCAGCAGCCCCGGACTAGGAGGTTTCGAGACCCAGTACTTC. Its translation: CASSPGLGGFETQYF.

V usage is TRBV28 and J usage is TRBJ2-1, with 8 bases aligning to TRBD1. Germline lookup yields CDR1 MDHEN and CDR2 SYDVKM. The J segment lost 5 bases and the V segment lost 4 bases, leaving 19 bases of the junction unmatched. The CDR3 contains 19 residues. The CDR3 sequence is CASSSYLSSGTGSNNEQFF. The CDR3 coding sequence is TGTGCCAGCAGTTCTTATTTGTCTTCCGGGACAGGTTCGAACAATGAGCAGTTCTTC.

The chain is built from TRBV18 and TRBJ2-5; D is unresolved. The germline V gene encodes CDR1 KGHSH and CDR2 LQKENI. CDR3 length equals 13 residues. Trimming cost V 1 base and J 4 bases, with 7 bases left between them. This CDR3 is CASSPRRPETQYF. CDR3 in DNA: TGTGCCAGCTCACCACGGCGACCAGAGACCCAGTACTTC.

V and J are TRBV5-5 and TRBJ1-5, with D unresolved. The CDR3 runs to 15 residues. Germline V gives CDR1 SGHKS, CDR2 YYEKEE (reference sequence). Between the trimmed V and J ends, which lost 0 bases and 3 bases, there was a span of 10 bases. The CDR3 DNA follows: TGTGCCAGCAGCTTGGCGTTGGCGATCAATCAGCCCCAGCATTTT. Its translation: CASSLALAINQPQHF. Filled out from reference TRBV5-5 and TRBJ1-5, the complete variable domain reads DAGVTQSPTHLIKTRGQQVTLRCSPISGHKSVSWYQQVLGQGPQFIFQYYEKEERGRGNFPDRFSARQFPNYSSELNVNALLLGDSALYLCASSLALAINQPQHFGDGTRLSIL.

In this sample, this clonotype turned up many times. The CDR3 protein is CASTPGPLYNEQFF. DNA for the CDR3: TGTGCCAGCACCCCGGGGCCCCTTTACAATGAGCAGTTCTTC. The gene calls are TRBV28 and TRBJ2-1; D may be TRBD1 or TRBD2 (5 bases each). The germline V gene has CDR1 MDHEN and CDR2 SYDVKM. The ends were cut back, 7 bases at V and 4 bases at J, with 14 bases in the middle. The CDR3 sequence is 14 residues long.

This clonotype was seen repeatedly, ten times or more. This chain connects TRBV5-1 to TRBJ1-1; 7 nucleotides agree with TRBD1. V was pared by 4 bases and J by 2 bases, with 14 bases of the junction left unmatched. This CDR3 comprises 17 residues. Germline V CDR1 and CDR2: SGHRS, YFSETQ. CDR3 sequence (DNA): TGCGCCAGCAGCCGGGGACAGCAAACTGACAGAAACACTGAAGCTTTCTTT. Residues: CASSRGQQTDRNTEAFF.

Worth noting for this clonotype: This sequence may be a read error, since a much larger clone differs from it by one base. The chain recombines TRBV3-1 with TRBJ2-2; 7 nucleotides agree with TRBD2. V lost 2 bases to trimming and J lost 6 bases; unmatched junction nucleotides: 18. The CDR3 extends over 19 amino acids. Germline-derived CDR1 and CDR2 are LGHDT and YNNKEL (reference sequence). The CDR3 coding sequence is TGTGCCAGCAGCCAAAAGACTTGCGGGAGAATCTATGCCCCCGGGGAGCTGTTTTTT. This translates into CASSQKTCGRIYAPGELFF.

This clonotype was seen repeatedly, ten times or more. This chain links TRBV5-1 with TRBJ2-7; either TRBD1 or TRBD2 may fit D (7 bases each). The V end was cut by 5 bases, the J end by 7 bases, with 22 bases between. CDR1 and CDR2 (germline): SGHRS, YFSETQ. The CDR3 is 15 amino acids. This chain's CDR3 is CASRHRGSGTDEQYF. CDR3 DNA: TGCGCCAGCAGACACAGGGGAAGCGGGACGGATGAGCAGTACTTC. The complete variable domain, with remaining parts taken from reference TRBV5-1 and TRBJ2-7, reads KAGVTQTPRYLIKTRGQQVTLSCSPISGHRSVSWYQQTPGQGLQFLFEYFSETQRNKGNFPGRFSGRQFSNSRSEMNVSTLELGDSALYLCASRHRGSGTDEQYFGPGTRLTVT.

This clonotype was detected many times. The CDR3 DNA sequence: TGTGCCAGCACCCTGTATCCCGGGACAGGGAATCGGGAGACCCAGTACTTC. This codes for CASTLYPGTGNRETQYF. The V call is TRBV7-9, the J call TRBJ2-5, with 9 nucleotides matching TRBD1. Looked up from germline, CDR1 is SEHNR and CDR2 is FQNEAQ (reference sequence). This CDR3 is 17 amino acids long. V was clipped by 7 bases and J by 5 bases; unmatched bases: 17.

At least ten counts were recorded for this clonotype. The CDR3 nucleotides are TGTGCCAGCAGCCGACTAGCGGGCCAAGAGACCCAGTACTTC. Residues: CASSRLAGQETQYF. This chain joins TRBV3-1 and TRBJ2-5, with 10 bases that match TRBD2. With 4 bases clipped from V and 1 base from J, the junction kept 0 bases outside the gene matches. Germline values: CDR1 LGHDT, CDR2 YNNKEL (reference sequence). The CDR3 length is 14 residues.

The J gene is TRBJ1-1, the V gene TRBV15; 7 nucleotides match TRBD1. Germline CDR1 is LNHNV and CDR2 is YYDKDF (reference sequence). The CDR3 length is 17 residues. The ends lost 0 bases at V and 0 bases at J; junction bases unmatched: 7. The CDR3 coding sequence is TGTGCCACCAGCAGAGATAGACAGGGTTACATGAACACTGAAGCTTTCTTT. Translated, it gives CATSRDRQGYMNTEAFF. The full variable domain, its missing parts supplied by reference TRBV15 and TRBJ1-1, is DAMVIQNPRYQVTQFGKPVTLSCSQTLNHNVMYWYQQKSSQAPKLLFHYYDKDFNNEADTPDNFQSRRPNTSFCFLDIRSPGLGDTAMYLCATSRDRQGYMNTEAFFGQGTRLTVV.

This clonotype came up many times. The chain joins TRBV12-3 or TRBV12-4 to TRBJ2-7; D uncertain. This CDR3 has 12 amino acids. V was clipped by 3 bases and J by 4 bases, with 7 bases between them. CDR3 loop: CASSFSVYEQYF. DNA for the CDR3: TGTGCCAGCAGTTTTTCTGTTTACGAGCAGTACTTC.

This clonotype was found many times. This CDR3 is CASSYIEGFSPLHF. In nucleotides, the CDR3 is TGTGCCAGCAGTTACATTGAGGGTTTCTCACCCCTCCACTTT. This chain connects TRBV6-5 to TRBJ1-6, with no clear D. Germline loops: CDR1 MNHEY, CDR2 SVGAGI. The V and J ends lost 2 bases and 10 bases respectively, with 12 bases between them. The CDR3 runs to 14 residues.

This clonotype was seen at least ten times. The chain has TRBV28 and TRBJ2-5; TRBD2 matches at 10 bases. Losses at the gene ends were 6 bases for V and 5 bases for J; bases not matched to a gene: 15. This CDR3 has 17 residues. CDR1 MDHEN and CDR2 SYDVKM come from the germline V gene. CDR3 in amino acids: CASSAGTSVGTWETQYF. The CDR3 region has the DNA TGTGCCAGCAGCGCCGGGACTAGCGTAGGAACATGGGAGACCCAGTACTTC.

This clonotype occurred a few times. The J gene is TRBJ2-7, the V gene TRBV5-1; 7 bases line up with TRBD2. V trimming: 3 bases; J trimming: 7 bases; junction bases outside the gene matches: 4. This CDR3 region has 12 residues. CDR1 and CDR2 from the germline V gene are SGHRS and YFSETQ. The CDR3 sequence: CASSWTSREQYF. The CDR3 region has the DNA TGCGCCAGCAGCTGGACTAGTCGGGAGCAGTACTTC.

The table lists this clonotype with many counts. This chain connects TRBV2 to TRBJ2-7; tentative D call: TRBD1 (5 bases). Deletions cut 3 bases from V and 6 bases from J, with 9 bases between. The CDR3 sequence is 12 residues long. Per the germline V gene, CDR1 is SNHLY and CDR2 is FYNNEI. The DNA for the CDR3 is TGTGCCAGCAGTGAGCAGGGATCCGAGCAGTACTTC. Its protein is CASSEQGSEQYF.

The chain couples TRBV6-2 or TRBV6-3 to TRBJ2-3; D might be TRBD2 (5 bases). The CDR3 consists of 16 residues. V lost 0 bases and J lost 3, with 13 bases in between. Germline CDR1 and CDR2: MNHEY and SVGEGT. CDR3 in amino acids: CASSYSLTIRTDTQYF. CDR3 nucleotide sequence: TGTGCCAGCAGTTACTCCCTGACTATTCGAACAGATACGCAGTATTTT.

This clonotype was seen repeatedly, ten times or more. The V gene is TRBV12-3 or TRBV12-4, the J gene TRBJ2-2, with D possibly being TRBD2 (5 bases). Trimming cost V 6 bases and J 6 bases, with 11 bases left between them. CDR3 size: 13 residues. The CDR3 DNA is TGTGCCAGCAGACTAGTGCGGTCCGGGGAGCTGTTTTTT. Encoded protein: CASRLVRSGELFF.